The clone carrying this TCR beta chain was counted once. The V gene's germline CDR1 is SGHRS and CDR2 YFSETQ. The CDR3 extends over 13 amino acids. Trimming took off 1 base at V and 2 bases at J, with 7 bases between the two ends. The sample originates from a study of control samples from healthy donors and cancer patients. The method was immunoSEQ multiplex PCR; TCRdb's version includes in-frame clones alone and lacks a portion of them. The table records about 150,000 clones, 88% of them present only once. Sequences were obtained from blood. The rearrangement uses TRBV5-1 and TRBJ2-7, with unresolved D. This sequence originates from a man younger than 35 in good health. The CDR3 spells CASSLTGTYEQYF. As DNA, the CDR3 is TGCGCCAGCAGCTTGACTGGGACCTACGAGCAGTACTTC.